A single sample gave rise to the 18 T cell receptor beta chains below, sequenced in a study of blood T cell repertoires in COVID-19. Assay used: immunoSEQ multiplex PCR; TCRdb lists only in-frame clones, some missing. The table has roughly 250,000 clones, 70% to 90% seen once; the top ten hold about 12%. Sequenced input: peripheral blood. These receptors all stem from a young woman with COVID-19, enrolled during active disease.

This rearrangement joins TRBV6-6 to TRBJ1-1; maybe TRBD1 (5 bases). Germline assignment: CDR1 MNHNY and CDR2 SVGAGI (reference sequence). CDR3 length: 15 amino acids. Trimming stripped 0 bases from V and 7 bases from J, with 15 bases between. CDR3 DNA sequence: TGTGCCAGCAGTTACTCCGCGGGACCAACTTATGAAGCTTTCTTT. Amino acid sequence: CASSYSAGPTYEAFF.

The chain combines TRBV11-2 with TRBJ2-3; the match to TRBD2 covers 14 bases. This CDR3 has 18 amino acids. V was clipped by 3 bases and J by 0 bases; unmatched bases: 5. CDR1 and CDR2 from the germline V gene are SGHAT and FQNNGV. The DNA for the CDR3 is TGTGCCAGCAGCTTCGGACTAGCGGGGGGTCCTAGCACAGATACGCAGTATTTT. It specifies CASSFGLAGGPSTDTQYF.

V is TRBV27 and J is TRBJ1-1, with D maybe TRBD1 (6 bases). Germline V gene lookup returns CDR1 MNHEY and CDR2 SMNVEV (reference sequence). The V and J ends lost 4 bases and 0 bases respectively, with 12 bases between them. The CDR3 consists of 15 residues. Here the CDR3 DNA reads TGTGCCAGCAGTTCACTGACAGGAATGAACACTGAAGCTTTCTTT. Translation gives CASSSLTGMNTEAFF.

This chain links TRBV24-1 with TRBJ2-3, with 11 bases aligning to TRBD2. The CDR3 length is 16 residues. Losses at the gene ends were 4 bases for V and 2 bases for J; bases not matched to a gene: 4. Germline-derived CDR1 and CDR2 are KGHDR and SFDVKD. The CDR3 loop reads CATSDLTSGDTDTQYF. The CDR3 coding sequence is TGTGCCACCAGTGACTTGACTAGCGGGGACACAGATACGCAGTATTTT.

CDR3 residues: CASSSPSGWANTGELFF. The CDR3, as DNA: TGTGCCAGCAGTTCGCCAAGCGGGTGGGCAAACACCGGGGAGCTGTTTTTT. J is TRBJ2-2 and V is TRBV6-2 or TRBV6-3, with D possibly being TRBD2 (6 bases). There are 17 residues in the CDR3. Germline V gene data show CDR1 as MNHEY and CDR2 as SVGEGT. V lost 4 bases and J lost 2, with 17 bases in between.

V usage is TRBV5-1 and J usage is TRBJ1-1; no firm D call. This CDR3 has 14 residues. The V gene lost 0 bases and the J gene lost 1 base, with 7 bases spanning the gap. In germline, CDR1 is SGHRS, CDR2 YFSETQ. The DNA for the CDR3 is TGCGCCAGCAGCTTGGATCCGGGGAACACTGAAGCTTTCTTT. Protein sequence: CASSLDPGNTEAFF.

CDR3: CASSTTIAGSENIQYF. CDR3 nucleotides: TGCGCCAGCAGCACCACAATTGCGGGTTCCGAAAACATTCAGTACTTC. The V and J genes are TRBV5-1 and TRBJ2-4, with D possibly matching TRBD2 (5 bases). The CDR3 consists of 16 residues. Germline V gene lookup returns CDR1 SGHRS and CDR2 YFSETQ. V dropped 4 bases and J dropped 5 bases, with 19 bases sitting between them.

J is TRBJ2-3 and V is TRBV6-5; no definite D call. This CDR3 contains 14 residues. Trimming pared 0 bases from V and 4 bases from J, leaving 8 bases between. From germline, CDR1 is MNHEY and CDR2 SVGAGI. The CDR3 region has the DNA TGTGCCAGCAGTTACTCTCTAGATCCAGATACGCAGTATTTT. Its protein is CASSYSLDPDTQYF.

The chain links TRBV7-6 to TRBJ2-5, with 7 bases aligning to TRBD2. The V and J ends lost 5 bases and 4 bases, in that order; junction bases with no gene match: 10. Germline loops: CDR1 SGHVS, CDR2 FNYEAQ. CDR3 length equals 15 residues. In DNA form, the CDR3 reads TGTGCCAGCAGCCCAGTGGGGCGGGGGTTAGAGACCCAGTACTTC. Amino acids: CASSPVGRGLETQYF.

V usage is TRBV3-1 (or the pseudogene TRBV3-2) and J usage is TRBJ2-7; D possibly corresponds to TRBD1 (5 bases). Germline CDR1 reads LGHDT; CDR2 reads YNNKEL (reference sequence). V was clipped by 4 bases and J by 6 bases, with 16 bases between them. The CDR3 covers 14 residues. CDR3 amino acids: CASSPGSAGREQYF. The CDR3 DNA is TGTGCCAGCAGCCCAGGGTCAGCTGGTCGCGAGCAGTACTTC.

The CDR3 sequence: CASSIFFSGANVLTF. The CDR3 coding sequence is TGTGCCAGTAGTATTTTTTTTTCAGGGGCCAACGTCCTGACTTTC. This chain connects TRBV19 to TRBJ2-6; D remains unclear. The CDR3 length is 15 residues. CDR1 and CDR2 from the germline V gene are LNHDA and SQIVND (reference sequence). The germline V and J ends were trimmed by 3 bases and 4 bases, with 10 bases remaining between them. The full variable domain, its missing parts supplied by reference TRBV19 and TRBJ2-6, is DGGITQSPKYLFRKEGQNVTLSCEQNLNHDAMYWYRQDPGQGLRLIYYSQIVNDFQKGDIAEGYSVSREKKESFPLTVTSAQKNPTAFYLCASSIFFSGANVLTFGAGSRLTVL.

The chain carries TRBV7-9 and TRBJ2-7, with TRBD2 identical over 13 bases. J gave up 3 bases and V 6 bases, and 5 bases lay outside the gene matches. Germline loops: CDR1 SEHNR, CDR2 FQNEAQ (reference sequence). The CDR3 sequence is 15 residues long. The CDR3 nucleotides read TGTGCCAGCAGTCCTGGGACTAGCGGGATCTACGAGCAGTACTTC. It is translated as CASSPGTSGIYEQYF.

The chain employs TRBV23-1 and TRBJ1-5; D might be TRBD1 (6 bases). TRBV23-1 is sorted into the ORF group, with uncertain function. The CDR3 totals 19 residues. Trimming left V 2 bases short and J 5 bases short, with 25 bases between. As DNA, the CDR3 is TGCGCCAGCAGTCAACCTGGGGGACATATTAACCCCCTTTATCAGCCCCAGCATTTT. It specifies CASSQPGGHINPLYQPQHF.

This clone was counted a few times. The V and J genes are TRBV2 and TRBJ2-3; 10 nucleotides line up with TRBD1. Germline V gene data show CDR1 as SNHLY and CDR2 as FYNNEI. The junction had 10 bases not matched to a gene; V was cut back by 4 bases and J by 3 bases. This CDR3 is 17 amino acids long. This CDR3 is CASSVKPGQGSTDTQYF. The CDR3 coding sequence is TGTGCCAGCAGTGTTAAGCCGGGACAGGGGTCGACAGATACGCAGTATTTT.

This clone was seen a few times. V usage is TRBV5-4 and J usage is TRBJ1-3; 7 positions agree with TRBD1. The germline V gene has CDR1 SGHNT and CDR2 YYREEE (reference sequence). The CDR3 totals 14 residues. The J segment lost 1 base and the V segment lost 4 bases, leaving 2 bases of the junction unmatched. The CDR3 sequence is CASSPTGSGNTIYF. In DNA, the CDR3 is TGTGCCAGCAGCCCGACAGGGTCTGGAAACACCATATATTTT.

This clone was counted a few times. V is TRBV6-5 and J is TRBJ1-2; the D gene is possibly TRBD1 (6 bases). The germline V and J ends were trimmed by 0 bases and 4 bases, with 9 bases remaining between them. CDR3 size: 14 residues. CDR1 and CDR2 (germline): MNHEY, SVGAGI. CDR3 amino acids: CASSYSRQAYGYTF. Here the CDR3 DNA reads TGTGCCAGCAGTTACTCCCGACAGGCCTATGGCTACACCTTC.

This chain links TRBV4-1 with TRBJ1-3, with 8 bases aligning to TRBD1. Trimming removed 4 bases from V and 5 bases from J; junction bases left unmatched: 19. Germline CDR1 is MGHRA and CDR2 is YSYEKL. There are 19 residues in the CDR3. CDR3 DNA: TGCGCCAGCAGCCCCGAATGGACAGGGTGGATGGTCATTCGAAACACCATATATTTT. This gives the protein CASSPEWTGWMVIRNTIYF.

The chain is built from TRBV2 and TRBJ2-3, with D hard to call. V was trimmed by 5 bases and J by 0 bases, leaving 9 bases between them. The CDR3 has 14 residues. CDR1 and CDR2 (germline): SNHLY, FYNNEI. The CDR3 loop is CASSRSISTDTQYF. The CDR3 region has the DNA TGTGCCAGCAGTCGGTCCATTAGCACAGATACGCAGTATTTT.